The clone carrying this T cell receptor (beta chain) was counted many times. The antigen is unknown. This CDR3 is 18 amino acids long. The germline V gene encodes CDR1 SEHNR and CDR2 FQNEAQ (reference sequence). Trimming took 6 bases from V and 3 from J; bases not matched to a gene: 19. The data are from a study of molecular identifiers for immune sequencing clone quantification. Study-level points and caveats: Among 800,000 to 1,000,000 naive cells, as was reported, spiked Jurkat TCR RNA from one cell was detectable. Clones exceeding 20 RNA copies carried over 97% of effector molecules but under 1% of naive-cell molecules.

TCRdb re-derived calls from the PCR reads in MiXCR, one entry per CDR3 protein. This table holds about 630,000 distinct CDR3 sequences, roughly 25% found once. This clonotype was obtained from a human donor in good health. Some libraries in this study had Jurkat cell RNA spiked in. The chain combines TRBV7-9 with TRBJ1-1, with TRBD1 matching over 7 bases. Specimen: naive CD8+ T cells from blood, with Jurkat cell RNA spiked in. The subset is: FACS-sorted CD8+CD4-CCR7+CD45RA+ naive T cells. Here the CDR3 reads CASSPVEGARGSDTEAFF. DNA for the CDR3: TGTGCCAGCAGTCCCGTAGAGGGGGCCCGGGGTTCCGACACTGAAGCTTTCTTT.